This paragraph covers one T cell receptor beta chain sequence. Antigen specificity is unknown. The data were taken from a study of long-term antiretroviral therapy in people with HIV. It was version v3.0 of the immunoSEQ assay that was run at survey level. Profiling relied on immunoSEQ multiplex PCR, and the TCRdb table lists in-frame clones only, not all of them. Of under 35,000 clones detected, approximately 90% appear once; the ten largest clones hold 13%. Germline CDR1 is MGHRA and CDR2 is YSYEKL. V lost 0 bases, J lost 0 bases, and 12 bases lay in between. The length of the CDR3 is 16 residues. Study-wide results and caveats: The study lacked data on ART adherence, viral resistance or therapy changes.

The source material was unsorted PBMCs, sampled 1.1 years after starting antiretroviral therapy. The receptor's source is a man younger than 35 with HIV. The chain carries TRBV4-1 and TRBJ2-7, with unresolved D. In DNA form, the CDR3 reads TGCGCCAGCAGCCAAGATGGCCGGCGGACCTCCTACGAGCAGTACTTC. This codes for CASSQDGRRTSYEQYF.